A selection of T cell receptor beta chains follows, all from one sample in a study of OX40 agonist ivuxolimab in advanced cancers. The protocol was immunoSEQ multiplex PCR, while the TCRdb copy is restricted to in-frame clones and leaves out a portion. The repertoire holds 70,000 or so clones, roughly 85% seen once, with about a tenth in the top ten. Sample: CD4+ or CD8+ T cells sorted from blood, taken in a trial of the OX40 agonist ivuxolimab. The receptor source for this set is an adult with an advanced solid tumor such as melanoma, head and neck, liver or kidney cancer. CDR3s include the opening cysteine and the closing phenylalanine or tryptophan. The order of the fields is J gene, D gene, clone size, V gene, CDR3 protein, CDR3 DNA. A D gene is named only where the DNA matches it firmly. Rows give clone size only sometimes, using once, few, many, or a class for an expanded clone.

TRBJ2-5 | NA | NA | TRBV2 | CASSGGGHHQETQYF | TGTGCCAGCAGTGGAGGGGGACACCACCAAGAGACCCAGTACTTC
TRBJ2-2 | TRBD1 | NA | TRBV9 | CASSVPRQGLDTGELFF | TGTGCCAGCAGCGTACCGCGACAGGGGCTGGACACCGGGGAGCTGTTTTTT
TRBJ2-1 | NA | NA | TRBV6-5 | CASSSRGGRGDEQFF | TGTGCCAGCAGTTCACGAGGTGGGAGAGGTGATGAGCAGTTCTTC
TRBJ1-2 | NA | NA | TRBV4-3 | CASSQGAGAGGYTF | TGCGCCAGCAGCCAAGGGGCGGGGGCCGGTGGCTACACCTTC
TRBJ2-1 | TRBD2 | NA | TRBV5-1 | CASSLASGEGEQFF | TGCGCCAGCAGCTTGGCTAGCGGGGAAGGTGAGCAGTTCTTC
TRBJ2-5 | TRBD2 | NA | TRBV28 | CASNLWASGREFQYF | TGTGCCAGCAATCTGTGGGCTAGCGGGAGAGAATTCCAGTACTTC
TRBJ2-7 | NA | NA | TRBV7-2 | CASSREGGYEQYF | TGTGCCAGCAGCCGAGAGGGGGGCTACGAGCAGTACTTC
TRBJ1-4 | TRBD1 | NA | TRBV5-1 | CASSVWGQGGEKLFF | TGCGCCAGCAGCGTCTGGGGACAGGGAGGTGAAAAACTGTTTTTT
TRBJ2-2 | TRBD2 | NA | TRBV12-5 | CASGSAGGNTGELFF | TGTGCTAGTGGTTCCGCGGGGGGAAACACCGGGGAGCTGTTTTTT
TRBJ2-3 | NA | NA | TRBV6-6 | CASSEPDTPRTVTQYF | TGTGCCAGCAGCGAGCCGGATACCCCTCGAACGGTTACGCAGTATTTT
TRBJ1-6 | NA | NA | TRBV9 | CASSVGTANSPLHF | TGTGCCAGCAGCGTAGGGACAGCGAATTCACCCCTCCACTTT
TRBJ2-7 | NA | NA | TRBV7-2 | CASSKDRFYEQYF | TGTGCCAGCAGCAAGGACAGATTCTACGAGCAGTACTTC
TRBJ2-3 | NA | once | TRBV5-1 | CASSSEGEQTDTQYF | TGCGCCAGCAGCTCAGAGGGGGAACAAACAGATACGCAGTATTTT
TRBJ2-3 | NA | NA | TRBV14 | CASSQDPSTDTQYF | TGTGCCAGCAGCCAAGATCCCAGCACAGATACGCAGTATTTT
TRBJ1-2 | TRBD1 | few | TRBV18 | CASSPGPGQRSDGTF | TGTGCCAGCTCACCCGGACCGGGACAGAGGTCCGACGGCACCTTC
TRBJ1-1 | NA | few | TRBV7-3 | CASSSGTPQAFF | TGTGCCAGCAGCTCCGGGACACCACAAGCTTTCTTT
TRBJ2-3 | TRBD1 | NA | TRBV5-8 | CASSLGQFTDTQYF | TGTGCCAGCAGCCTGGGACAGTTCACAGATACGCAGTATTTT
TRBJ2-2 | TRBD1 | large | TRBV6-5 | CASSLRDRDTGELFF | TGTGCCAGCAGCCTCCGGGACAGGGACACCGGGGAGCTGTTTTTT
TRBJ2-3 | NA | NA | TRBV5-6 | CASSFGVGDTQYF | TGTGCCAGCAGCTTCGGGGTGGGCGATACGCAGTATTTT
TRBJ2-2 | TRBD2 | NA | TRBV9 | CASSVDPSGSNGELFF | TGTGCCAGCAGCGTAGACCCTAGCGGGAGTAACGGGGAGCTGTTTTTT
TRBJ1-2 | NA | NA | TRBV5-1 | CASSLAGSGGYTF | TGCGCCAGCAGCTTGGCGGGGTCGGGCGGCTACACCTTC
TRBJ2-6 | TRBD1 | NA | TRBV2 | CASRPDRGPGANVLTF | TGTGCCAGCAGACCGGACAGGGGGCCTGGGGCCAACGTCCTGACTTTC
TRBJ2-6 | NA | NA | TRBV5-1 | CASSSGIISSGANVLTF | TGCGCCAGCAGCTCCGGGATCATCTCCTCTGGGGCCAACGTCCTGACTTTC
TRBJ2-7 | NA | once | TRBV2 | CASSEKVPSYEQYF | TGTGCCAGCAGTGAAAAGGTTCCTTCCTACGAGCAGTACTTC
TRBJ1-2 | NA | NA | TRBV5-1 | CASRRAGNYGYTF | TGCGCCAGCAGAAGAGCAGGGAACTATGGCTACACCTTC
TRBJ2-1 | TRBD2 | once | TRBV7-2 | CASSFYSGSDNEQFF | TGTGCCAGCAGTTTCTATAGCGGGAGCGACAATGAGCAGTTCTTC
TRBJ1-4 | NA | NA | TRBV5-1 | CASSLQGPNEKLFF | TGCGCCAGCAGCTTGCAGGGTCCTAATGAAAAACTGTTTTTT
TRBJ2-3 | NA | NA | TRBV28 | CASSPGQSRSTDTQYF | TGTGCCAGCAGCCCCGGACAGTCGAGGAGCACAGATACGCAGTATTTT
TRBJ2-5 | TRBD2 | NA | TRBV5-4 | CASSLGLAGSQETQYF | TGTGCCAGCAGTTTGGGACTAGCGGGGTCCCAAGAGACCCAGTACTTC
TRBJ1-2 | TRBD1 | NA | TRBV4-1 | CASSQDRDRANYGYTF | TGCGCCAGCAGCCAAGACAGGGACAGGGCTAACTATGGCTACACCTTC
TRBJ1-6 | NA | NA | TRBV7-2 | CASSPGLMNSPLHF | TGTGCCAGCAGCCCTGGACTGATGAATTCACCCCTCCACTTT
TRBJ2-2 | NA | NA | TRBV18 | CASSRGTIAGELFF | TGTGCCAGCTCACGAGGGACCATCGCAGGGGAGCTGTTTTTT
TRBJ1-2 | TRBD1 | once | TRBV9 | CASSVVGTGFDGYTF | TGTGCCAGCAGCGTAGTAGGGACAGGCTTCGATGGCTACACCTTC